Below, one T cell receptor beta chain is given with its context. Its cognate antigen is unknown. This record comes from a study of cytomegalovirus exposure and HLA in healthy donors. Overall study: The roughly 120 validation repertoires matched the 666 first-cohort repertoires in platform, a later analysis reported.

Study-wide points: For most TCR sequences rarity was the rule, although some public TCRs occurred in many donors. In vitro assays verified that a few CMV-associated chains recognized CMV antigens specifically.

Using immunoSEQ multiplex PCR, the repertoire was profiled, and TCRdb retains in-frame clones only, with some absent. The sample carries about 190,000 clones, more than 80% recorded once. This CDR3 has 16 residues. Trimming cost V 9 bases and J 1 base; bases outside gene matches: 10. Germline loops: CDR1 MNHEY, CDR2 SMNVEV (reference sequence). The receptor was isolated from a man aged 18 to 35 in good health and CMV-seropositive. The chain has TRBV27 and TRBJ2-3, with 10 bases aligning to TRBD1. Sequencing used PBMCs. The CDR3, as DNA: TGTGCCAGTTGGGATGGCGGACAGGGGGGCACAGATACGCAGTATTTT. This gives the protein CASWDGGQGGTDTQYF.